These T cell receptor beta chains were read from a single sample in a study of T cell changes during pregnancy in multiple sclerosis. Profiled with immunoSEQ multiplex PCR; TCRdb holds only in-frame clones, not every one. The data show about 18,000 clones, with more than 75% seen just once and roughly 9.4% held by the top ten. Specimen: CD8+ T cells from peripheral blood mononuclear cells, collected after pregnancy. Receptors originate from a female donor with multiple sclerosis, enrolled in a pregnancy study. The CDR3 runs from the conserved cysteine through the conserved F or W. A D gene is named only where the DNA matches it firmly. Not every row has a clone size; where given, it reads once, few, many or a size class.

-,TRBJ1-2,TRBD1,TRBV4-3,15,TGCGCCAGCAGCCCAATCGAGGGGGCTGAATATGGCTACACCTTC,CASSPIEGAEYGYTF
-,TRBJ2-1,-,TRBV9,15,TGTGCCAGCAGCGTATCCCAGCGGGCCCTCAATGGGCAGTTCTTC,CASSVSQRALNGQFF
medium-sized,TRBJ2-3,-,TRBV7-8,13,TGTGCCAGCAGCTTACTCCACGGGGATACGCAGTATTTT,CASSLLHGDTQYF
-,TRBJ2-7,TRBD1,TRBV11-3,13,TGTGCCAGCAGCTGGACAGGGGGAGGCGAGCAGTACTTC,CASSWTGGGEQYF
-,TRBJ2-3,TRBD1,TRBV6-5,16,TGTGCCAGCAGTTACTCCCCAGGGGGCAGGACAGATACGCAGTATTTT,CASSYSPGGRTDTQYF
-,TRBJ1-1,TRBD1,TRBV19,18,TGTGCCAGTAGTATCTTAACGGGACAGGGCGTCTCAGGCACTGAAGCTTTCTTT,CASSILTGQGVSGTEAFF
-,TRBJ2-2,TRBD2,TRBV11-2,17,TGTGCCAGCAGCTTAGATTCGCGGGGGGGCAACACCGGGGAGCTGTTTTTT,CASSLDSRGGNTGELFF
-,TRBJ1-1,-,TRBV6-6,15,TGTGCCAGCATTGGGCCACAGGGAATATCCACTGAAGCTTTCTTT,CASIGPQGISTEAFF
-,TRBJ2-1,TRBD1,TRBV5-4,15,TGTGCCAGCAGGGAACCGGGACAGGGTGTGTATGAGCAGTTCTTC,CASREPGQGVYEQFF
-,TRBJ1-1,TRBD1,TRBV11-1,14,TGTGCCAGCAGCACCCAGGGGGTCAACACTGAAGCTTTCTTT,CASSTQGVNTEAFF
-,TRBJ1-3,-,TRBV30,13,TGTGCCTGGACCCGGACTACTGGAAACACCATATATTTT,CAWTRTTGNTIYF
-,TRBJ1-2,-,TRBV30,13,TGTGCCTGGAGCGTAGGGGAGGTGGGTGGCTACACCTTC,CAWSVGEVGGYTF
-,TRBJ2-1,TRBD2,TRBV11-2,17,TGTGCCAGCAGCCCCAGTAGCGGGAGGACCGAATACAATGAGCAGTTCTTC,CASSPSSGRTEYNEQFF
once,TRBJ1-4,TRBD1,TRBV9,15,TGTGCCAGCAGCGTAGACGGGACAGGGGATGAAAAACTGTTTTTT,CASSVDGTGDEKLFF
-,TRBJ2-2,TRBD2,TRBV7-3,17,TGTGCCAGCAGCTTAGAATCGGGGGGGGCAGGCACCGGGGAGCTGTTTTTT,CASSLESGGAGTGELFF
-,TRBJ1-6,TRBD1,TRBV11-3,15,TGTGCCAGCAGCTGGGACAGTGGGTATGATTCACCCCTCCACTTT,CASSWDSGYDSPLHF
once,TRBJ2-7,TRBD1,TRBV5-5,16,TGTGCCAGCAGCTTGGCCCGACGACAGGGGGCTCGTGAGCAGTACTTC,CASSLARRQGAREQYF
-,TRBJ2-7,-,TRBV27,15,TGTGCCAGCAGTTCCCGTTTGAGGTCTGCATACGAGCAGTACTTC,CASSSRLRSAYEQYF
-,TRBJ2-7,TRBD1,TRBV4-1,14,TGCGCCAGCAGCCCCCACTTACAGGGGGAAGAGCAGTACTTC,CASSPHLQGEEQYF
-,TRBJ2-3,TRBD1,TRBV7-3,15,TGTGCCAGCAGCTTAGCCACAGGGGGTTTAGATACGCAGTATTTT,CASSLATGGLDTQYF
-,TRBJ1-1,TRBD1,TRBV7-2,19,TGTGCCAGCAGCTCCCCCGAGTTCCCGACAGGGGGCGCAGTCGAAGAAGCTTTCTTT,CASSSPEFPTGGAVEEAFF
-,TRBJ2-7,-,TRBV18,14,TGTGCCAGCTCACCGCGAGACGGGGGCTACGAGCAGTACTTC,CASSPRDGGYEQYF
-,TRBJ2-1,-,TRBV9,15,TGTGCCAGCAGCGTTTCCGGAGGGTCAGGCAATGAGCAGTTCTTC,CASSVSGGSGNEQFF
-,TRBJ2-5,-,TRBV11-2,14,TGTGCCAGCAGCCGCCGGGGAATGGGAGAGACCCAGTACTTC,CASSRRGMGETQYF
-,TRBJ1-2,TRBD1,TRBV11-3,17,TGTGCCAGCAGCTTACTCAACGGACAGGGCCCTTTGTATGGCTACACCTTC,CASSLLNGQGPLYGYTF
-,TRBJ1-1,TRBD1,TRBV5-5,15,TGTGCCAGCAGCTTGGACGACAGGGGGGTCACTGAAGCTTTCTTT,CASSLDDRGVTEAFF
-,TRBJ1-5,-,TRBV27,15,TGTGCCAGCAGATCGGGAGTTTATAGCAATCAGCCTCAGCATTTT,CASRSGVYSNQPQHF
-,TRBJ2-2,-,TRBV4-3,15,TGCGCCAGCAGCCGGACAGACCATTACACCGGGGAGCTGTTTTTT,CASSRTDHYTGELFF
once,TRBJ2-1,-,TRBV4-3,15,TGCGCCAGCAGCCACGACCGTGAGCAGGACAATGAGCAGTTCTTC,CASSHDREQDNEQFF
-,TRBJ2-7,TRBD1,TRBV28,16,TGTGCCAGCAGTTTTCCTCCCGGACAGGGCGCGTACGAGCAGTACTTC,CASSFPPGQGAYEQYF
-,TRBJ2-3,TRBD2,TRBV11-2,16,TGTGCCAGCAGCCCAAAACTAGCGGCTAGCACAGATACGCAGTATTTT,CASSPKLAASTDTQYF
-,TRBJ2-1,-,TRBV5-1,17,TGCGCCAGCAGCTTGGATTTAGCGGAGCCGACCTTCGATGAGCAGTTCTTC,CASSLDLAEPTFDEQFF
-,TRBJ2-1,TRBD2,TRBV4-3,18,TGCGCCAGCAGCCAGGCTAGCGGGGGGGTTCGGTCCTACAATGAGCAGTTCTTC,CASSQASGGVRSYNEQFF
-,TRBJ2-1,TRBD2,TRBV30,14,TGTGCCTGGAGACTAGCGGGAGCATACAATGAGCAGTTCTTC,CAWRLAGAYNEQFF
once,TRBJ1-1,-,TRBV6-5,13,TGTGCCAGCAGTTACGCCCTCAGATCTGAAGCTTTCTTT,CASSYALRSEAFF
-,TRBJ1-5,-,TRBV6-1,15,TGTGCCAGCAGTCGGGACTCCGAGGGCAATCAGCCCCAGCATTTT,CASSRDSEGNQPQHF
-,TRBJ2-3,-,TRBV5-4,13,TGTGCCAGCAGCTTGAAGCGTGGGGATACGCAGTATTTT,CASSLKRGDTQYF
-,TRBJ1-5,TRBD1,TRBV6-1,15,TGTGCCAGCAGTGAAGTGGGGACAGGGGGACAGCCCCAGCATTTT,CASSEVGTGGQPQHF
-,TRBJ2-3,TRBD2,TRBV11-2,16,TGTGCCAGCAGCTCTTTTGCTAGCGGGGTCACAGATACGCAGTATTTT,CASSSFASGVTDTQYF
-,TRBJ2-7,-,TRBV27,15,TGTGCCAGCAGTTCACAGATGACAGGGACTGGCGAGCAGTACTTC,CASSSQMTGTGEQYF
-,TRBJ2-1,-,TRBV27,11,TGTGCCAGCAAATCGGGGTATGAGCAGTTCTTC,CASKSGYEQFF
-,TRBJ2-1,TRBD2,TRBV11-3,16,TGTGCCAGCAGCTACTTAGGGACTAAATCCTACAATGAGCAGTTCTTC,CASSYLGTKSYNEQFF
-,TRBJ1-4,TRBD1,TRBV10-3,16,TGTGCCATCAGTGAAGAGTGGGGACAGGGAGATGAAAAACTGTTTTTT,CAISEEWGQGDEKLFF
-,TRBJ1-2,TRBD1,TRBV7-9,17,TGTGCCAGCAGCCGAATTATAATTGGACAGGGCGATCATGGCTACACCTTC,CASSRIIIGQGDHGYTF
-,TRBJ2-7,-,TRBV9,14,TGTGCCAGCAGCGTAGTAGACGACTCCTACGAGCAGTACTTC,CASSVVDDSYEQYF
-,TRBJ1-1,-,TRBV7-9,15,TGTGCCAGCAGCCAACTGGGGGGGGAGGACACTGAAGCTTTCTTT,CASSQLGGEDTEAFF
-,TRBJ2-1,TRBD2,TRBV19,14,TGTGCCAGTAGTATAGAGGGACTAGGGAGTGAGCAGTTCTTC,CASSIEGLGSEQFF